A single sample gave rise to the 32 T cell receptor beta chains below, sequenced in a study of T-cell reconstitution after alpha-beta-depleted transplantation in children. Unique molecular identifiers tagged the TCRbeta library. TCRdb re-derived calls from the PCR reads in MiXCR, one entry per CDR3 protein. The table has almost 600,000 distinct CDR3 sequences, 25% to 30% seen once; the top ten hold around a third. Sequencing used PBMCs, obtained before TCRalphabeta/CD19-depleted stem cell transplant. The receptor source for this set is a boy in the first two years of life with Wiskott-Aldrich syndrome, due to receive a stem cell transplant.

This chain links TRBV2 with TRBJ2-7; 9 bases line up with TRBD2. The CDR3 runs 15 residues. The germline V gene encodes CDR1 SNHLY and CDR2 FYNNEI. Trimming at V came to 1 base and at J to 7 bases, leaving 8 bases not matched to a gene. CDR3 bases: TGTGCCAGCAGTGAAGGGGGAGCGGGAGGAGGAGAGCAGTACTTC. It encodes CASSEGGAGGGEQYF.

The table lists this clonotype with a few counts. The genes are TRBV6-5 and TRBJ1-3; D is unclear. Trimming pared 4 bases from V and 0 bases from J, leaving 10 bases between. This CDR3 comprises 15 residues. CDR1 is MNHEY, CDR2 SVGAGI, per germline. The DNA of the CDR3 is TGTGCCAGCAGTTTTGCAGGCTTCTCTGGAAACACCATATATTTT. Protein: CASSFAGFSGNTIYF.

The chain links TRBV6-5 to TRBJ2-1; D is ambiguous. V was clipped by 6 bases and J by 4 bases, with 16 bases between them. Germline assignment: CDR1 MNHEY and CDR2 SVGAGI. The CDR3 runs to 15 residues. CDR3 nucleotide sequence: TGTGCCAGCAGCTTCACACGACTCGGGTACAATGAGCAGTTCTTC. Its translation is CASSFTRLGYNEQFF.

This clonotype appeared a few times. This chain uses TRBV27 with TRBJ2-7; unclear D gene. Trimming stripped 5 bases from V and 2 bases from J, with 7 bases between. The CDR3 runs 12 residues. Germline-derived CDR1 and CDR2 are MNHEY and SMNVEV (reference sequence). CDR3 bases: TGTGCCAGCAGTCGTAACACCTACGAGCAGTACTTC. This encodes CASSRNTYEQYF.

The rearrangement links TRBV19 to TRBJ2-6; tentative D call: TRBD2 (6 bases). Germline V gives CDR1 LNHDA, CDR2 SQIVND (reference sequence). The CDR3 is 16 amino acids. Trimming pared 5 bases from V and 1 base from J, leaving 12 bases between. In DNA, the CDR3 is TGTGCCAGTAGTCATCAGGGAGGATCTGGGGCCAACGTCCTGACTTTC. It codes for CASSHQGGSGANVLTF.

This clonotype was observed once. V gene TRBV2 combines with J gene TRBJ2-1, with 7 positions matching TRBD1. The CDR3 has 17 amino acids. Germline lookup yields CDR1 SNHLY and CDR2 FYNNEI. The CDR3 loop is CTICFQTGSLLYNEQFF. CDR3 sequence (DNA): TGTACCATCTGTTTTCAGACAGGGTCCCTCCTTTACAATGAGCAGTTCTTC.

This clonotype has just a few counts. The V and J genes are TRBV5-1 and TRBJ2-1; 9 bases line up with TRBD2. The germline CDR1 and CDR2 sequences are SGHRS and YFSETQ. The CDR3 has 16 residues. Losses at the gene ends were 2 bases for V and 4 bases for J; bases not matched to a gene: 7. The CDR3, as DNA: TGCGCCAGCAGCTTAACCGGGACTAGCTGGTACAATGAGCAGTTCTTC. Protein sequence: CASSLTGTSWYNEQFF.

This clonotype was detected a few times. The CDR3 sequence: CSVISGRAGGELFF. Here the CDR3 DNA reads TGCAGCGTGATTAGCGGGAGGGCTGGCGGGGAGCTGTTTTTT. The rearrangement joins TRBV29-1 to TRBJ2-2, with 11 bases that match TRBD2. This CDR3 spans 14 amino acids. Germline V gives CDR1 SQVTM, CDR2 ANQGSEA. V lost 6 bases and J lost 7; bases outside the gene matches: 7.

This clonotype came up a few times. The chain uses TRBV20-1 and TRBJ2-1; 9 nucleotides align to TRBD1. Losses at the gene ends were 4 bases for V and 4 bases for J; bases not matched to a gene: 8. There are 15 residues in the CDR3. Germline V CDR1 and CDR2: DFQATT, SNEGSKA (reference sequence). CDR3 DNA: TGCAGTGCTAACACCGGGACAGGGCCTTACAATGAGCAGTTCTTC. Protein product: CSANTGTGPYNEQFF.

The chain has TRBV12-3 or TRBV12-4 and TRBJ2-5; tentatively, D is TRBD2 (6 bases). Deletions cut 6 bases from V and 7 bases from J, with 15 bases between. The CDR3 totals 13 residues. The CDR3 loop is CASSILASGTQYF. The CDR3 DNA is TGTGCCAGCAGCATACTAGCAAGCGGGACCCAGTACTTC.

The chain recombines TRBV20-1 with TRBJ2-7, with 7 positions matching TRBD2. V shed 0 bases, J shed 5 bases, and the junction held 7 bases outside the gene matches. Germline V gene lookup returns CDR1 DFQATT and CDR2 SNEGSKA (reference sequence). CDR3 size: 14 residues. The CDR3 is CSARDPRDYDEQYF. The CDR3 bases are TGCAGTGCTAGAGACCCACGGGACTATGACGAGCAGTACTTC.

The table lists this clonotype with a count of one. The chain recombines TRBV12-3 or TRBV12-4 with TRBJ1-2; maybe TRBD1 (5 bases). With 3 bases removed from V and 0 bases from J, the gap between germline ends came to 14 bases. CDR3 size: 16 residues. In DNA form, the CDR3 reads TGTGCCAGCAGTTTGAGGCAGGGAGTCGCTAACTATGGCTACACCTTC. Translation: CASSLRQGVANYGYTF.

The chain has TRBV10-2 and TRBJ2-5; 8 bases line up with TRBD1. The V segment lost 4 bases and the J segment 2 bases; nucleotides outside the gene matches: 6. The CDR3 has 15 amino acids. The germline gives CDR1 WSHSY, CDR2 SAAADI. The CDR3 is CASSGRTGTQETQYF. CDR3 DNA: TGCGCCAGCAGTGGTAGGACAGGGACACAAGAGACCCAGTACTTC.

The rearrangement uses TRBV30 and TRBJ1-2; D may be TRBD1 (6 bases). CDR1 GTSNPN and CDR2 SVGIG come from the germline V gene (reference sequence). The V gene lost 0 bases and the J gene lost 3 bases, with 20 bases spanning the gap. There are 17 residues in the CDR3. CDR3 in amino acids: CAWSVLKFRGRDYGYTF. The CDR3 nucleotides are TGTGCCTGGAGTGTACTCAAATTCAGGGGTCGGGACTATGGCTACACCTTC.

CDR3 DNA sequence: TGCGCCAGCAGATCTAGCGGGAGCGCGGAAGAGACCCAGTACTTC. Amino acid sequence: CASRSSGSAEETQYF. This rearrangement joins TRBV5-1 to TRBJ2-5, with 10 bases lining up with TRBD2. The CDR3 spans 15 residues. CDR1 and CDR2 (germline): SGHRS, YFSETQ. V dropped 5 bases and J dropped 3; count of bases not matched to a gene: 7. The full variable domain, rest sourced from reference TRBV5-1 and TRBJ2-5, is KAGVTQTPRYLIKTRGQQVTLSCSPISGHRSVSWYQQTPGQGLQFLFEYFSETQRNKGNFPGRFSGRQFSNSRSEMNVSTLELGDSALYLCASRSSGSAEETQYFGPGTRLLVL.

This clonotype was observed a few times. The rearrangement links TRBV2 to TRBJ1-4; perhaps TRBD1 as D (6 bases). From germline, CDR1 is SNHLY and CDR2 FYNNEI. Trimming shortened V by 4 bases and J by 6 bases, and 12 bases separated the two germline ends. This CDR3 comprises 14 residues. The CDR3 DNA reads TGTGCCAGCAGTGTGCAAGGGGGAGATGAAAAACTGTTTTTT. Residues: CASSVQGGDEKLFF.

The gene calls are TRBV20-1 and TRBJ2-7; a possible D gene is TRBD2 (5 bases). From germline, CDR1 is DFQATT and CDR2 SNEGSKA (reference sequence). The CDR3 is 15 amino acids. V was pared by 6 bases and J by 4 bases, with 22 bases between. CDR3 in DNA: TGCAGTGCCATACCGGTTTGGCCTAGCTCGTACGAGCAGTACTTC. Residues: CSAIPVWPSSYEQYF.

Only a few counts were recorded for this clonotype. The chain is built from TRBV15 and TRBJ1-1, with D unclear. The germline gives CDR1 LNHNV, CDR2 YYDKDF (reference sequence). Trimming left V 0 bases short and J 1 base short, with 9 bases between. The CDR3 has 15 residues. The CDR3 loop reads CATSRDGERNTEAFF. The CDR3 coding sequence is TGTGCCACCAGCAGAGACGGGGAAAGGAACACTGAAGCTTTCTTT.

This chain links TRBV29-1 with TRBJ2-7; D is perhaps TRBD2 (5 bases). CDR3 length: 14 residues. Between the trimmed V and J ends, which lost 4 bases and 3 bases, there was a span of 16 bases. Per the germline V gene, CDR1 is SQVTM and CDR2 is ANQGSEA. This chain's CDR3 is CSVVQPGGGYEQYF. The CDR3 DNA reads as TGCAGCGTTGTACAGCCCGGAGGAGGCTACGAGCAGTACTTC.

This clonotype was seen a handful of times. The chain employs TRBV12-3 or TRBV12-4 and TRBJ1-4, with D unclear. The CDR3 is 14 residues long. V was shortened by 2 bases and J by 8 bases, with 12 bases between the two germline ends. CDR3 nucleotides: TGTGCCAGCAGTTTAATGGCACCGGAGGAAAAACTGTTTTTT. Translated, it gives CASSLMAPEEKLFF.

The chain joins TRBV27 to TRBJ2-1, with 12 bases fitting TRBD2. The J segment lost 5 bases and the V segment lost 6 bases, leaving 8 bases of the junction unmatched. The CDR3 runs to 16 residues. Germline CDR1 is MNHEY and CDR2 is SMNVEV (reference sequence). CDR3 DNA: TGTGCCAGCAGCCTACTAGCGGGGGGATTGAACAATGAGCAGTTCTTC. This encodes CASSLLAGGLNNEQFF.

The genes are TRBV7-6 and TRBJ2-1; tentative D call: TRBD2 (5 bases). The CDR3 contains 15 residues. Trimming removed 5 bases from V and 0 bases from J, with 11 bases in between. The V gene's germline CDR1 is SGHVS and CDR2 FNYEAQ. The CDR3 DNA follows: TGTGCCAGCAGCGGACTCCCGAGCTCCTACAATGAGCAGTTCTTC. This translates into CASSGLPSSYNEQFF.

The J gene is TRBJ2-3, the V gene TRBV6-5; TRBD2 agrees at 13 bases. The CDR3 spans 16 residues. J gave up 2 bases and V 4 bases, and 3 bases lay outside the gene matches. CDR1 is MNHEY and CDR2 is SVGAGI in the germline V gene. Here the CDR3 DNA reads TGTGCCAGCAGTTGGGGGACTAGCGGGAACACAGATACGCAGTATTTT. It specifies CASSWGTSGNTDTQYF.

The CDR3 sequence: CSARDHLAGSYEQYF. In DNA, the CDR3 is TGCAGTGCTAGAGATCATTTAGCGGGGTCCTACGAGCAGTACTTC. This rearrangement joins TRBV20-1 to TRBJ2-7, with 8 bases fitting TRBD2. Trimming at V came to 0 bases and at J to 1 base, leaving 5 bases not matched to a gene. The CDR3 totals 15 residues. From germline, CDR1 is DFQATT and CDR2 SNEGSKA (reference sequence).

This clonotype was counted only a few times. The J gene is TRBJ2-5, the V gene TRBV6-5, with 9 bases lining up with TRBD2. From germline, CDR1 is MNHEY and CDR2 SVGAGI. Germline trimming cut 2 bases from V and 4 bases from J; bases unmatched to any gene: 14. CDR3 length: 18 residues. As DNA, the CDR3 is TGTGCCAGCAGTTACCGAGGTGGTAGCGGGAGCCCCCCAGAGACCCAGTACTTC. This translates into CASSYRGGSGSPPETQYF.

V is TRBV15 and J is TRBJ2-1, with 11 bases matching TRBD2. After removal of 9 bases from V and 6 bases from J, the junction contained 4 bases not matched to a gene. The CDR3 consists of 13 residues. The germline CDR1 and CDR2 sequences are LNHNV and YYDKDF (reference sequence). CDR3 loop: CATTSGSSNEQFF. CDR3 sequence (DNA): TGTGCCACAACTAGCGGGAGTTCCAATGAGCAGTTCTTC.

The sample holds one count of this clonotype. V usage is TRBV5-1 and J usage is TRBJ2-2; unclear D gene. Germline lookup yields CDR1 SGHRS and CDR2 YFSETQ. The CDR3 is 17 residues long. The V end lost 1 base, the J end lost 4 bases, and 17 bases lay between the germline ends. The CDR3 loop reads CASSLRIPETGTGELFF. The CDR3 DNA reads TGCGCCAGCAGCTTGAGGATCCCCGAAACGGGCACCGGGGAGCTGTTTTTT.

In its sample, this clonotype was seen a few times. V gene TRBV10-3 combines with J gene TRBJ1-1, with no clear D. Trimming took 9 bases from V and 3 from J, leaving 11 bases between them. This CDR3 has 12 residues. The germline V gene encodes CDR1 ENHRY and CDR2 SYGVKD. CDR3 protein: CAIRTVDTEAFF. CDR3 sequence (DNA): TGTGCCATACGGACGGTGGACACTGAAGCTTTCTTT.

This clonotype was counted between two and nine times. The rearrangement uses TRBV21-1 and TRBJ2-3; TRBD2 was called by the table and not checked on the DNA. TRBV21-1 is deemed a pseudogene. There are 14 residues in the CDR3. The CDR3 nucleotides are TGTGCCAGCATAGTCGGGAATAAGACAGATACGCAGTATTTT. This translates into CASIVGNKTDTQYF.

This clonotype was detected a few times. The V gene is TRBV12-3 or TRBV12-4, the J gene TRBJ1-2, with 8 nucleotides matching TRBD1. This CDR3 is built from 15 residues. J lost 8 bases, V lost 3 bases, and 11 bases had no gene match. The chain's CDR3 is CASSFGRQGSYGYTF. In DNA, the CDR3 is TGTGCCAGCAGTTTCGGGCGACAGGGGAGTTACGGCTACACCTTC.

This clonotype was found a few times. This rearrangement joins TRBV5-1 to TRBJ2-7; TRBD2 agrees at 8 bases. The ends lost 0 bases at V and 3 bases at J; junction bases unmatched: 2. The CDR3 runs to 14 residues. Germline-derived CDR1 and CDR2 are SGHRS and YFSETQ. The CDR3 loop is CASSLGTSFYEQYF. CDR3 nucleotides: TGCGCCAGCAGCTTGGGGACTAGCTTCTACGAGCAGTACTTC.

This clonotype was seen only a few times. This rearrangement joins TRBV20-1 to TRBJ2-7; TRBD1 is a possible D gene (5 bases). Germline CDR1 is DFQATT and CDR2 is SNEGSKA (reference sequence). The CDR3 is 12 amino acids. The V gene lost 3 bases and the J gene lost 0 bases, with 6 bases spanning the gap. In DNA, the CDR3 is TGCAGTGCTAGTCAGGGCTCCTACGAGCAGTACTTC. Residues: CSASQGSYEQYF.